The 13 T cell receptor beta chains below were found in one sample sequenced in a study of T cell repertoires in cytomegalovirus infection. No antigen has been assigned to these receptors. Each CDR3 protein is one row after TCRdb ran MiXCR on the reads. Of approximately 1,000,000 distinct CDR3 sequences listed, roughly 30% are singletons. The sample consisted of cultured CD8+ T cells from PBMCs, taken from culture after CMV antigen stimulation. These receptors all come from a human donor in good health (CMV status not recorded). Some clones in this sample may be carry-over from other donors' samples.

This clonotype was counted ten times or more. The chain combines TRBV28 with TRBJ2-7; 10 bases are shared with TRBD1. Germline V gives CDR1 MDHEN, CDR2 SYDVKM. CDR3 length: 18 residues. J lost 0 bases, V lost 5 bases, and 13 bases had no gene match. The CDR3 region has the DNA TGTGCCAGCAGTCTAACCCCCGGGACAGGGGAGAGCTCCTACGAGCAGTACGTC. Translation: CASSLTPGTGESSYEQYV.

This clonotype was seen just once. V usage is TRBV7-6 and J usage is TRBJ2-5; 15 positions agree with TRBD2. V trimming: 2 bases; J trimming: 2 bases; junction bases outside the gene matches: 3. The CDR3 consists of 17 residues. The germline V gene encodes CDR1 SGHVS and CDR2 FNYEAQ. The CDR3 DNA reads as TGTGCCAGCAGCTTATGGACTAGCGGGGGGGATCAAGAGACCCAGTACTTC. The encoded protein is CASSLWTSGGDQETQYF.

This clonotype was counted a few times. The CDR3 DNA reads as TGTGCCAGCAGTTACTACCATAGCAACGAGCAGTACGTC. It encodes CASSYYHSNEQYV. The J gene is TRBJ2-7, the V gene TRBV6-2 or TRBV6-3, with D hard to call. CDR1 MNHEY and CDR2 SVGEGT come from the germline V gene. The germline V and J ends were trimmed by 1 base and 5 bases, with 9 bases remaining between them. The CDR3 has 13 residues.

The table lists this clonotype with a few counts. The chain joins TRBV7-9 to TRBJ1-4; the D gene is possibly TRBD1 (6 bases). V was clipped by 4 bases and J by 8 bases, with 17 bases between them. The CDR3 is 15 residues long. Per the germline V gene, CDR1 is SEHNR and CDR2 is FQNEAQ (reference sequence). This chain's CDR3 is CASSSEVGGWEKLFF. CDR3 bases: TGTGCCAGCAGCTCCGAAGTGGGGGGCTGGGAAAAACTGTTTTTT.

The chain carries TRBV28 and TRBJ2-7, with TRBD2 matching over 7 bases. Germline V gene sequence: CDR1 MDHEN, CDR2 SYDVKM. The CDR3 spans 14 residues. The junction had 6 bases not matched to a gene; V was cut back by 2 bases and J by 5 bases. CDR3 in amino acids: CASSLRDYFHEQYV. Here the CDR3 DNA reads TGTGCCAGCAGTTTACGGGACTACTTCCACGAGCAGTACGTC.

This clonotype was counted many times. This rearrangement joins TRBV7-2 to TRBJ1-5; D is perhaps TRBD1 (6 bases). CDR3 length: 16 amino acids. Trimming left V 5 bases short and J 0 bases short, with 14 bases between. Germline values: CDR1 SGHTA, CDR2 FQGNSA. CDR3 coding DNA: TGTGCCAGCAGCGTCCAGGGGCGTTATAGCAATCAGCCCCAGCATTTT. Translation: CASSVQGRYSNQPQHF.

The count of this clonotype is one. This chain joins TRBV19 and TRBJ1-4, with D possibly being TRBD1 (6 bases). The CDR3 totals 14 residues. CDR1 is LNHDA and CDR2 is SQIVND in the germline V gene (reference sequence). V dropped 10 bases and J dropped 8 bases, with 20 bases sitting between them. CDR3 DNA: TGTGCCACCGAAGGGGGGGCGCCTGAGGAAAAACTGTTTTTT. Encoded protein: CATEGGAPEEKLFF.

In DNA form, the CDR3 reads TGTGCCACCAGCCCCTGGGGGGGTGAAAATGAGCAGTTCTTC. It encodes CATSPWGGENEQFF. The V call is TRBV15, the J call TRBJ2-1; 7 bases agree with TRBD2. CDR3 size: 14 residues. The germline V gene encodes CDR1 LNHNV and CDR2 YYDKDF (reference sequence). The V and J ends lost 5 bases and 7 bases, in that order; junction bases with no gene match: 8.

This clonotype was observed a handful of times. The CDR3 region is CATSPDWAVTPQYF. CDR3 bases: TGTGCCACCAGCCCTGACTGGGCCGTTACGCCGCAGTACTTC. This chain connects TRBV15 to TRBJ2-7; no clear D. V was trimmed by 5 bases and J by 9 bases, leaving 20 bases between them. The germline V gene has CDR1 LNHNV and CDR2 YYDKDF (reference sequence). The CDR3 sequence is 14 residues long.

The chain uses TRBV9 and TRBJ2-3; TRBD2 matches at 9 bases. V gave up 0 bases and J gave up 3 bases; unmatched junction bases: 5. Looked up from germline, CDR1 is SGDLS and CDR2 is YYNGEE. There are 16 residues in the CDR3. Written as DNA, the CDR3 is TGTGCCAGCAGCGTAGCGGGACTAGCTCAGACAGATACGCAGTATTTT. It specifies CASSVAGLAQTDTQYF.

The chain couples TRBV27 to TRBJ2-7, with TRBD1 matching over 8 bases. J gave up 5 bases and V 6 bases, and 6 bases lay outside the gene matches. CDR3 length: 13 residues. Germline V gene lookup returns CDR1 MNHEY and CDR2 SMNVEV (reference sequence). The DNA of the CDR3 is TGTGCCAGCAGGGGACAGGATCCCCACGAGCAGTACGTC. Protein: CASRGQDPHEQYV.

The genes are TRBV5-1 and TRBJ1-3; no reliable D call. Germline loops: CDR1 SGHRS, CDR2 YFSETQ. Trimming shortened V by 5 bases and J by 7 bases, and 10 bases separated the two germline ends. The CDR3 is made up of 12 amino acids. In DNA form, the CDR3 reads TGCGCCAGCAGTGGGGTTGAGAACACCATATATTTT. Its protein product is CASSGVENTIYF.

This clonotype has just a few counts. The gene calls are TRBV2 and TRBJ2-6; D is undetermined. CDR1 SNHLY and CDR2 FYNNEI come from the germline V gene. The ends were cut back, 5 bases at V and 1 base at J, with 9 bases in the middle. CDR3 length equals 15 residues. CDR3 bases: TGTGCCAGCAGTAGAGCCCTATCTGGGGCCAACGTCCTGACTTTC. Translating it yields CASSRALSGANVLTF.